One and the same sample provided the 21 T cell receptor beta chains below, sequenced in a study of blood T cell repertoires in COVID-19. TCRdb keeps only in-frame clones here, not all; method: immunoSEQ multiplex PCR. The data show about 240,000 clones, 70% to 85% seen once. The sequencing input was peripheral blood. These receptors were collected from an elderly woman with acute or convalescent COVID-19.

A few counts support this clone. V and J are TRBV28 and TRBJ1-5; possibly TRBD1 for D (6 bases). Trimming shortened V by 5 bases and J by 0 bases, and 14 bases separated the two germline ends. CDR3 length: 16 amino acids. The germline CDR1 and CDR2 sequences are MDHEN and SYDVKM. This CDR3 reads CASSAPGTLSNQPQHF. The CDR3 DNA reads TGTGCCAGCAGTGCACCCGGGACACTTAGCAATCAGCCCCAGCATTTT. The entire variable domain, with the rest obtained from reference TRBV28 and TRBJ1-5, is as follows: DVKVTQSSRYLVKRTGEKVFLECVQDMDHENMFWYRQDPGLGLRLIYFSYDVKMKEKGDIPEGYSVSREKKERFSLILESASTNQTSMYLCASSAPGTLSNQPQHFGDGTRLSIL.

The chain employs TRBV18 and TRBJ1-2; maybe TRBD1 (6 bases). Trimming took 6 bases from V and 4 from J, leaving 27 bases between them. The CDR3 is made up of 18 amino acids. The germline CDR1 and CDR2 sequences are KGHSH and LQKENI. The DNA for the CDR3 is TGTGCCAGCTCCCCGGGCTTACAGGGAATAATGACTCTCTATGGCTACACCTTC. This sequence encodes CASSPGLQGIMTLYGYTF.

The chain couples TRBV5-6 to TRBJ1-4; D is possibly TRBD1 (5 bases). Germline V gene sequence: CDR1 SGHDT, CDR2 YYEEEE. The CDR3 covers 16 residues. Trimming cost V 4 bases and J 0 bases, with 13 bases left between them. The CDR3 region has the DNA TGTGCCAGCAGCAGAAGACAGATTGCAACTAATGAAAAACTGTTTTTT. Protein sequence: CASSRRQIATNEKLFF.

The CDR3 DNA reads TGCAGCGTTGACCGGGGGGGGAGCTACACCTTC. The encoded protein is CSVDRGGSYTF. This chain links TRBV29-1 with TRBJ1-2; maybe TRBD1 (5 bases). V lost 3 bases, J lost 9 bases, and 11 bases lay in between. The CDR3 consists of 11 residues. Germline lookup yields CDR1 SQVTM and CDR2 ANQGSEA. Full variable domain (missing parts from reference TRBV29-1 and TRBJ1-2): SAVISQKPSRDICQRGTSLTIQCQVDSQVTMMFWYRQQPGQSLTLIATANQGSEATYESGFVIDKFPISRPNLTFSTLTVSNMSPEDSSIYLCSVDRGGSYTFGSGTRLTVV.

This clone was seen once. The chain is built from TRBV5-6 and TRBJ1-1; 9 bases fit TRBD1. V lost 5 bases and J lost 7; bases outside the gene matches: 12. CDR1 SGHDT and CDR2 YYEEEE come from the germline V gene. The CDR3 totals 15 residues. The CDR3 reads CASSSSTGGWVEAFF. CDR3 DNA sequence: TGTGCCAGCAGTTCGTCCACAGGGGGCTGGGTTGAAGCTTTCTTT.

This clone came up once. Compared with germline, one end of the junction differs, possibly owing to a read error. The rearrangement uses TRBV7-7 and TRBJ2-6; 10 bases match TRBD1. CDR3 length: 19 residues. Germline-derived CDR1 and CDR2 are SSHAT and FNYEAQ (reference sequence). The CDR3 reads CASSLPRQGAHSGANVLTF. The CDR3 bases are TGTGCTAGCAGCTTACCGAGACAGGGGGCGCACTCTGGGGCCAACGTCCTGACTTTC.

This clone was recorded once. The chain is built from TRBV5-4 and TRBJ2-1, with TRBD2 matching over 8 bases. The CDR3 length is 16 residues. The V segment lost 4 bases and the J segment 2 bases; nucleotides outside the gene matches: 8. Germline CDR1 is SGHNT and CDR2 is YYREEE (reference sequence). CDR3 DNA sequence: TGTGCCAGCAGCACCTCCGGCGGGGGGACCTACAATGAGCAGTTCTTC. It encodes CASSTSGGGTYNEQFF.

The chain couples TRBV2 to TRBJ2-7; 8 nucleotides agree with TRBD1. The germline V gene encodes CDR1 SNHLY and CDR2 FYNNEI. The junction had 5 bases not matched to a gene; V was cut back by 1 base and J by 0 bases. This CDR3 has 16 residues. CDR3 DNA: TGTGCCAGCAGTGAAGGGGTGGACAGGGCCTCCTACGAGCAGTACTTC. This codes for CASSEGVDRASYEQYF. Based on the CDR3 plus reference TRBV2 and TRBJ2-7, the full variable domain is EPEVTQTPSHQVTQMGQEVILRCVPISNHLYFYWYRQILGQKVEFLVSFYNNEISEKSEIFDDQFSVERPDGSNFTLKIRSTKLEDSAMYFCASSEGVDRASYEQYFGPGTRLTVT.

The chain links TRBV18 to TRBJ2-2, with a tentative D call TRBD1 (6 bases). V lost 6 bases and J 0 bases, leaving 14 bases between the germline ends. In germline, CDR1 is KGHSH, CDR2 LQKENI. The CDR3 has 16 residues. CDR3 DNA sequence: TGTGCCAGCTCTCACGACAGGACGTCGAACACCGGGGAGCTGTTTTTT. Its protein product is CASSHDRTSNTGELFF. The entire variable domain, with the rest obtained from reference TRBV18 and TRBJ2-2, is as follows: NAGVMQNPRHLVRRRGQEARLRCSPMKGHSHVYWYRQLPEEGLKFMVYLQKENIIDESGMPKERFSAEFPKEGPSILRIQQVVRGDSAAYFCASSHDRTSNTGELFFGEGSRLTVL.

This chain connects TRBV19 to TRBJ1-2, with TRBD1 matching 10 bases. Germline V gives CDR1 LNHDA, CDR2 SQIVND (reference sequence). This CDR3 comprises 14 residues. The V gene end was trimmed by 6 bases and the J gene end by 7 bases; junction bases not matched to a gene: 8. The CDR3 DNA sequence: TGTGCCAGTAGAGCAGACAGGGGGCTTATTGGCTACACCTTC. This sequence encodes CASRADRGLIGYTF.

The chain couples TRBV27 to TRBJ2-5; TRBD2 agrees at 11 bases. The V segment lost 6 bases and the J segment 2 bases; nucleotides outside the gene matches: 5. The CDR3 is 15 residues long. Germline V lookup: CDR1 MNHEY, CDR2 SMNVEV (reference sequence). The CDR3 DNA reads as TGTGCCAGCAGACAGGTAGCGGGGGGGCAAGAGACCCAGTACTTC. Protein product: CASRQVAGGQETQYF.

The chain employs TRBV5-1 and TRBJ2-1, with 8 bases identical to TRBD2. This CDR3 comprises 15 residues. Germline V gene data show CDR1 as SGHRS and CDR2 as YFSETQ. Losses at the gene ends were 0 bases for V and 7 bases for J; bases not matched to a gene: 6. This chain's CDR3 is CASSLAGGPENEQFF. CDR3 bases: TGCGCCAGCAGCTTGGCGGGGGGGCCGGAGAATGAGCAGTTCTTC. The full variable domain, with the rest looked up from reference TRBV5-1 and TRBJ2-1, is KAGVTQTPRYLIKTRGQQVTLSCSPISGHRSVSWYQQTPGQGLQFLFEYFSETQRNKGNFPGRFSGRQFSNSRSEMNVSTLELGDSALYLCASSLAGGPENEQFFGPGTRLTVL.

Turning to this clone: The CDR3 does not end in the conserved phenylalanine or tryptophan, so this is likely a read error. Because the CDR3's place on the DNA is in doubt, the DNA is left out and the CDR3 is given as listed by TCRdb. CDR3 residues: CASSKAPVGQTLE. The rearrangement uses TRBV21-1 and TRBJ1-6; the D call in the table, TRBD1, was not verified against the DNA. TRBV21-1 represents a pseudogene. The CDR3 is 13 residues long, counting both termini.

This chain links TRBV5-1 with TRBJ1-1; TRBD1 is a possible D gene (6 bases). The V end was cut by 4 bases, the J end by 0 bases, with 13 bases between. This CDR3 region has 15 residues. Germline CDR1 SGHRS, CDR2 YFSETQ. This chain's CDR3 is CASSPGQPMNTEAFF. CDR3 in DNA: TGCGCCAGCAGCCCCGGACAGCCCATGAACACTGAAGCTTTCTTT.

This chain uses TRBV2 with TRBJ1-1; D not certain. Germline V gene sequence: CDR1 SNHLY, CDR2 FYNNEI. Trimming took off 6 bases at V and 1 base at J, with 15 bases between the two ends. The CDR3 is 15 amino acids. CDR3 amino acids: CASRAGFTENTEAFF. The CDR3 DNA reads TGTGCCAGCAGGGCTGGTTTTACAGAGAACACTGAAGCTTTCTTT. The variable domain in full, with the rest retrieved from reference TRBV2 and TRBJ1-1, is EPEVTQTPSHQVTQMGQEVILRCVPISNHLYFYWYRQILGQKVEFLVSFYNNEISEKSEIFDDQFSVERPDGSNFTLKIRSTKLEDSAMYFCASRAGFTENTEAFFGQGTRLTVV.

The CDR3 DNA is TGTGCCAGCAGCTTTATGACAGGGTTTGGAGTAAAACTGTTTTTT. This translates into CASSFMTGFGVKLFF. The V gene is TRBV7-9, the J gene TRBJ1-4, with 7 bases that match TRBD1. J lost 10 bases, V lost 3 bases, and 11 bases had no gene match. The CDR3 extends over 15 amino acids. Germline V gives CDR1 SEHNR, CDR2 FQNEAQ (reference sequence).

The gene calls are TRBV27 and TRBJ1-2; TRBD1 aligns across 7 bases. Trimming at V came to 6 bases and at J to 4 bases, leaving 8 bases not matched to a gene. CDR1 is MNHEY, CDR2 SMNVEV, per germline (reference sequence). The CDR3 covers 14 residues. CDR3 protein: CASRYRGSAYGYTF. The CDR3 bases are TGTGCCAGCAGATACAGGGGATCCGCCTATGGCTACACCTTC.

The chain joins TRBV6-1 to TRBJ2-7; 7 bases map to TRBD1. The V and J ends lost 0 bases and 4 bases, in that order; junction bases with no gene match: 6. Germline V CDR1 and CDR2: MNHNS, SASEGT. The CDR3 has 15 residues. The DNA of the CDR3 is TGTGCCAGCAGTGAAGCACTAGGGGGCAGGTACGAGCAGTACTTC. Protein: CASSEALGGRYEQYF.

The J gene is TRBJ2-2, the V gene TRBV23-1, with D tentatively TRBD2 (6 bases). TRBV23-1 is designated an ORF whose function remains uncertain. The length of the CDR3 is 16 residues. V lost 0 bases to trimming and J lost 7 bases, with 15 bases between them. This chain's CDR3 is CASSQSRRVLGGELFF. The CDR3 DNA follows: TGCGCCAGCAGTCAATCCCGGAGGGTTCTTGGCGGGGAGCTGTTTTTT.

The chain recombines TRBV18 with TRBJ1-1, with 9 bases fitting TRBD1. The CDR3 runs 15 residues. Germline CDR1 is KGHSH and CDR2 is LQKENI. V lost 3 bases to trimming and J lost 4 bases; unmatched junction nucleotides: 6. CDR3 residues: CASSPRDREGTEAFF. In nucleotides, the CDR3 is TGTGCCAGCTCACCCCGGGACAGGGAAGGCACTGAAGCTTTCTTT.

This sequence joins TRBV7-8 and TRBJ1-1; D gene unclear. The CDR3 length is 13 residues. CDR1 and CDR2 (germline): SGHVS, FQNEAQ. V lost 1 base and J lost 3, with 6 bases in between. CDR3 amino acids: CASSLVGDTEAFF. CDR3 DNA sequence: TGTGCCAGCAGCTTAGTGGGAGACACTGAAGCTTTCTTT.